This T cell receptor beta chain was sequenced for a study of identical twins. Findings and limits, study-wide: The study drew conclusions from cross-sectional statistical analysis, not from following the same donors. Researchers caution that invariant MAIT and iNKT cells could partly confound zero-insertion analyses. Insertions were reduced in abundant cord blood beta clonotypes but not in memory repertoires.

This clonotype has at least ten counts. What it binds is unknown. The germline V gene has CDR1 SEHNR and CDR2 FQNEAQ (reference sequence). This CDR3 region has 14 residues. Trimming removed 4 bases at V and 3 bases at J, with 10 bases between. A universal primer site was created by template switching, with the cDNA bearing unique molecular identifiers. TCRdb fed the 5' RACE reads into MiXCR, producing one record per CDR3 protein. Altogether 690,000 or so distinct CDR3 sequences are present, 6% to 6.5% being singletons, with the ten largest covering roughly 1.6%. The receptor was derived from a man between 18 and 35 years old in good health. The sequenced sample consisted of naive T cells sorted from blood. The rearrangement links TRBV7-9 to TRBJ1-5; D perhaps matches TRBD1 (5 bases). CDR3 in DNA: TGTGCCAGCAGCTCATCGACAGACAATCAGCCCCAGCATTTT. This gives the protein CASSSSTDNQPQHF.